A single sample is the source of the 14 T cell receptor beta chains below, sequenced in a study of cytomegalovirus exposure and HLA in healthy donors. The primer mix had 60 Vbeta and 13 Jbeta primers. TCRdb keeps only in-frame clones here, not all; method: immunoSEQ multiplex PCR. The data contain roughly 150,000 clones, 80% to 85% of them seen just once; the ten biggest clones take up roughly 2.7%. Material: PBMCs. All receptors derive from a boy between 2 and 10 years old in good health and CMV-seronegative.

The genes are TRBV4-3 and TRBJ2-2, with TRBD1 as a possible D gene (5 bases). The V gene's germline CDR1 is LGHNA and CDR2 YSLEER. The length of the CDR3 is 14 residues. The V end lost 6 bases, the J end lost 4 bases, and 12 bases lay between the germline ends. The CDR3 is CASRLGVSTGELFF. As DNA, the CDR3 is TGCGCCAGCAGGTTAGGGGTGAGCACCGGGGAGCTGTTTTTT.

The V and J genes are TRBV28 and TRBJ2-1; D gene unclear. This CDR3 has 11 amino acids. Trimming removed 8 bases from V and 7 bases from J, with 9 bases in between. Germline V gene lookup returns CDR1 MDHEN and CDR2 SYDVKM. CDR3 in amino acids: CASRAINEQFF. As DNA, the CDR3 is TGTGCCAGCCGCGCAATTAATGAGCAGTTCTTC. Variable domain in full (rest from reference TRBV28 and TRBJ2-1): DVKVTQSSRYLVKRTGEKVFLECVQDMDHENMFWYRQDPGLGLRLIYFSYDVKMKEKGDIPEGYSVSREKKERFSLILESASTNQTSMYLCASRAINEQFFGPGTRLTVL.

The chain links TRBV19 to TRBJ1-4; 10 bases fit TRBD1. Germline V gene data show CDR1 as LNHDA and CDR2 as SQIVND (reference sequence). V gave up 9 bases and J gave up 1 base; unmatched junction bases: 5. The CDR3 is 15 amino acids. The CDR3 bases are TGTGCCAGCCGGGACAGGGGCAAAACTAATGAAAAACTGTTTTTT. Its translation is CASRDRGKTNEKLFF. The full variable domain, completed using reference TRBV19 and TRBJ1-4, is DGGITQSPKYLFRKEGQNVTLSCEQNLNHDAMYWYRQDPGQGLRLIYYSQIVNDFQKGDIAEGYSVSREKKESFPLTVTSAQKNPTAFYLCASRDRGKTNEKLFFGSGTQLSVL.

The chain joins TRBV7-3 to TRBJ2-2; 10 nucleotides match TRBD2. There are 18 residues in the CDR3. Germline trimming cut 5 bases from V and 8 bases from J; bases unmatched to any gene: 17. Germline lookup yields CDR1 SGHTA and CDR2 FQGTGA. CDR3: CASSESPLSGRAKGELFF. The CDR3 DNA reads TGTGCCAGCAGCGAAAGCCCTTTAAGCGGGAGGGCCAAAGGGGAGCTGTTTTTT. The full variable domain, in which reference TRBV7-3 and TRBJ2-2 provide the parts outside the CDR3, is GAGVSQTPSNKVTEKGKYVELRCDPISGHTALYWYRQSLGQGPEFLIYFQGTGAADDSGLPNDRFFAVRPEGSVSTLKIQRTERGDSAVYLCASSESPLSGRAKGELFFGEGSRLTVL.

The sample holds one count of this clone. The rearrangement joins TRBV5-1 to TRBJ2-1, with 10 bases identical to TRBD2. Trimming took 1 base from V and 9 from J; bases not matched to a gene: 7. Per germline, CDR1 SGHRS and CDR2 YFSETQ. This CDR3 has 15 residues. CDR3 sequence (DNA): TGCGCCAGCAGCTTGTGGAGCGGGGGGGCGGTTGAGCAGTTCTTC. It encodes CASSLWSGGAVEQFF.

V gene TRBV27 combines with J gene TRBJ2-1; D might be TRBD2 (5 bases). In germline, CDR1 is MNHEY, CDR2 SMNVEV (reference sequence). The CDR3 sequence is 16 residues long. Trimming shortened V by 5 bases and J by 7 bases, and 21 bases separated the two germline ends. The CDR3, as DNA: TGTGCCAGCAGTCTCGCGAGGGTACCTGGGTTGAATGAGCAGTTCTTC. As protein: CASSLARVPGLNEQFF.

The chain has TRBV4-2 and TRBJ1-6, with D maybe TRBD1 (6 bases). The CDR3 is 14 amino acids. V lost 1 base and J lost 8, with 9 bases in between. Germline CDR1 is LGHNA and CDR2 is YNFKEQ. This CDR3 reads CASSQVGTHSPLHF. The CDR3 region has the DNA TGTGCCAGCAGCCAAGTGGGGACACATTCACCCCTCCACTTT.

The J gene is TRBJ1-3, the V gene TRBV7-9, with 7 bases aligning to TRBD1. V lost 4 bases and J lost 0; bases outside the gene matches: 9. The germline gives CDR1 SEHNR, CDR2 FQNEAQ (reference sequence). The length of the CDR3 is 17 residues. The CDR3 protein is CASSYRSTGASGNTIYF. The DNA for the CDR3 is TGTGCCAGCAGCTACCGATCTACAGGGGCCTCTGGAAACACCATATATTTT. Supplemented by reference TRBV7-9 and TRBJ1-3, the full variable domain reads DTGVSQNPRHKITKRGQNVTFRCDPISEHNRLYWYRQTLGQGPEFLTYFQNEAQLEKSRLLSDRFSAERPKGSFSTLEIQRTEQGDSAMYLCASSYRSTGASGNTIYFGEGSWLTVV.

The CDR3 loop reads CASSRDRGLGEQFF. The DNA for the CDR3 is TGTGCCAGCAGCCGGGACAGGGGGCTTGGTGAGCAGTTCTTC. The genes are TRBV7-2 and TRBJ2-1; 12 bases align to TRBD1. The V segment lost 5 bases and the J segment 9 bases; nucleotides outside the gene matches: 5. This CDR3 contains 14 residues. In germline, CDR1 is SGHTA, CDR2 FQGNSA. The variable domain in full, with the rest retrieved from reference TRBV7-2 and TRBJ2-1, is GAGVSQSPSNKVTEKGKDVELRCDPISGHTALYWYRQSLGQGLEFLIYFQGNSAPDKSGLPSDRFSAERTGGSVSTLTIQRTQQEDSAVYLCASSRDRGLGEQFFGPGTRLTVL.

This sequence joins TRBV14 and TRBJ2-3; no clear D gene. This CDR3 comprises 12 residues. V lost 5 bases to trimming and J lost 8 bases, with 11 bases between them. Germline V gene sequence: CDR1 SGHDN, CDR2 FVKESK. The CDR3 bases are TGTGCCAGCAGCAACATAAGAATTACGCAGTATTTT. Protein sequence: CASSNIRITQYF.

The rearrangement links TRBV25-1 to TRBJ2-2; 7 nucleotides match TRBD2. The CDR3 runs to 14 residues. Germline V CDR1 and CDR2: MGHDK, SYGVNS. V trimming: 4 bases; J trimming: 4 bases; junction bases outside the gene matches: 3. The CDR3 is CASSGERGTGELFF. CDR3 DNA: TGTGCCAGCAGTGGGGAGCGGGGCACCGGGGAGCTGTTTTTT.

This chain connects TRBV5-1 to TRBJ2-7; 7 bases agree with TRBD1. The V gene's germline CDR1 is SGHRS and CDR2 YFSETQ. Trimming took 4 bases from V and 1 from J; bases not matched to a gene: 11. CDR3 length: 16 amino acids. CDR3 protein: CASSGKQGSSSYEQYF. The CDR3 DNA sequence: TGCGCCAGCAGCGGGAAACAGGGGAGTAGTTCCTACGAGCAGTACTTC.

V is TRBV5-4 and J is TRBJ2-5; D perhaps matches TRBD1 (5 bases). This CDR3 comprises 15 residues. Germline V gives CDR1 SGHNT, CDR2 YYREEE (reference sequence). The V and J ends lost 3 bases and 1 base respectively, with 13 bases between them. DNA of the CDR3: TGTGCCAGCAGCTCCCCATCAGGGATCCAAGAGACCCAGTACTTC. Translating gives CASSSPSGIQETQYF. The variable domain in full, completed from reference TRBV5-4 and TRBJ2-5, reads ETGVTQSPTHLIKTRGQQVTLRCSSQSGHNTVSWYQQALGQGPQFIFQYYREEENGRGNFPPRFSGLQFPNYSSELNVNALELDDSALYLCASSSPSGIQETQYFGPGTRLLVL.

This clone occurred a few times. V usage is TRBV2 and J usage is TRBJ1-1, with D tentatively TRBD1 (5 bases). The CDR3 spans 16 residues. V was cut by 0 bases and J by 5 bases, with 16 bases left in between. The germline CDR1 and CDR2 sequences are SNHLY and FYNNEI. The DNA of the CDR3 is TGTGCCAGCAGTGAAGCTAAGGGGATAATGTCGACTGAAGCTTTCTTT. It codes for CASSEAKGIMSTEAFF.